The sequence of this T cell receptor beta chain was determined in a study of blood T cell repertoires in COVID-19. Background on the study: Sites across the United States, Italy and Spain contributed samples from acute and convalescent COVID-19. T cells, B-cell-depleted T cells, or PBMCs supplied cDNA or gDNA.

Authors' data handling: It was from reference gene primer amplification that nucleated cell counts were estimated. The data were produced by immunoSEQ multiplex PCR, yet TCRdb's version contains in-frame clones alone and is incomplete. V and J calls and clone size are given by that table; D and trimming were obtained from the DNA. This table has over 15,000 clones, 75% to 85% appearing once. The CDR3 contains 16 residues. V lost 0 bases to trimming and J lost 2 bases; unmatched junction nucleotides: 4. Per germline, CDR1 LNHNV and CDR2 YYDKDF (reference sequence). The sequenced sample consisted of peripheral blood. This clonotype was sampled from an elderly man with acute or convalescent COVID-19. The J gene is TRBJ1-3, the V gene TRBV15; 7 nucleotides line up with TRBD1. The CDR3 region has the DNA TGTGCCACCAGCAGAGATCGTAGGGGGCCTGGAAACACCATATATTTT. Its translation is CATSRDRRGPGNTIYF.